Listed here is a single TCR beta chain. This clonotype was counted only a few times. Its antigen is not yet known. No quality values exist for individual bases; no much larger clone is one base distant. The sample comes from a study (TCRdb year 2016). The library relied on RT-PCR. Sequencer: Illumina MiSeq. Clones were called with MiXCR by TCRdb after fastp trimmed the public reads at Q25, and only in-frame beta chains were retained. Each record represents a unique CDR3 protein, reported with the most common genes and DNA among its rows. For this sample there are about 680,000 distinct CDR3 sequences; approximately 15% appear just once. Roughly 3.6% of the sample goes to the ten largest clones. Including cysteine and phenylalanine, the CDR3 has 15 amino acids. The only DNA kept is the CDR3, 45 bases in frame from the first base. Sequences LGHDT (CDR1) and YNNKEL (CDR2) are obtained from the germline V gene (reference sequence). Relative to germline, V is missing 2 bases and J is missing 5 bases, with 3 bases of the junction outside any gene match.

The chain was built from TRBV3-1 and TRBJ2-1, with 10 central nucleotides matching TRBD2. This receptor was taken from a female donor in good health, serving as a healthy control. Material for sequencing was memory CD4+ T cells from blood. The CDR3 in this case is CASSQTSGMNNEQFF. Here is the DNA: TGTGCCAGCAGCCAAACTAGCGGGATGAACAATGAGCAGTTCTTC.